The clone carrying this TCR beta chain was counted a single time. Its target is unknown. This table comes from immunoSEQ multiplex PCR, and its TCRdb copy is limited to in-frame clones, with some not included. The sample yields 7,000 to 9,500 clones, around 90% seen once. The record originates from a study of neoadjuvant nivolumab and ipilimumab in lung cancer. About the research overall: Patients got nivolumab 3 mg/kg on days 1, 15 and 29; combination added ipilimumab 1 mg/kg day 1. Study-wide results and caveats: Pretherapy blood TCR richness correlated positively with resected tumor richness. Resected tumors had greater TCR richness and clonality than uninvolved lung.

There are 12 residues in the CDR3. With 3 bases removed from V and 8 bases from J, the gap between germline ends came to 10 bases. Germline lookup yields CDR1 PRHDT and CDR2 FYEKMQ (reference sequence). The sequenced sample was tumor tissue, obtained after neoadjuvant nivolumab, alone or with ipilimumab, at or shortly before surgery. The rearrangement joins TRBV13 to TRBJ1-2, with D uncertain. The TCR comes from an adult with non-small cell lung cancer. Some clones in this sample may be carry-over from other donors' samples. This chain's CDR3 is CASSFGSRGYTF. For the CDR3, the DNA is TGTGCCAGCAGCTTTGGCAGCCGAGGCTACACCTTC. Full variable domain (missing parts from reference TRBV13 and TRBJ1-2): AAGVIQSPRHLIKEKRETATLKCYPIPRHDTVYWYQQGPGQDPQFLISFYEKMQSDKGSIPDRFSAQQFSDYHSELNMSSLELGDSALYFCASSFGSRGYTFGSGTRLTVV.